The rows below give T cell receptor beta chains drawn from one sample of a study of blood T cell repertoires in COVID-19. Method: immunoSEQ multiplex PCR; TCRdb's copy keeps in-frame clones and lacks some. The sample has about 270,000 clones; more than 75% are singletons. The sequencing input was peripheral blood. The receptor source for this set is a woman in her sixties who had recovered from COVID-19. Both conserved end residues are part of each CDR3. The D gene is left open where the match is weak. Part of the rows lack a size; the others show once, few, many or a class for expanded clones.

J | size | V | D | CDR3 | DNA
TRBJ1-2 | NA | TRBV27 | TRBD1 | CASARQGSYGYTF | TGTGCCAGCGCAAGACAGGGGTCCTATGGCTACACCTTC
TRBJ2-1 | NA | TRBV5-6 | TRBD2 | CASSLPSSGGKQFF | TGTGCCAGCAGCTTGCCCTCTTCCGGGGGGAAGCAGTTCTTC
TRBJ1-1 | NA | TRBV28 | TRBD1 | CASSPSRGANTEAFF | TGTGCCAGCAGCCCTTCCAGGGGGGCGAACACTGAAGCTTTCTTT
TRBJ2-5 | NA | TRBV7-2 | TRBD2 | CASSSGLLPQYF | TGTGCCAGCAGCTCGGGACTACTCCCCCAGTACTTC
TRBJ2-3 | NA | TRBV5-1 | TRBD2 | CASRDGGAKDTQYF | TGCGCCAGCAGGGACGGGGGGGCCAAAGATACGCAGTATTTT
TRBJ1-4 | NA | TRBV5-4 | TRBD1 | CASSGSGQGSEKLFF | TGTGCCAGCAGCGGATCGGGACAGGGAAGTGAAAAACTGTTTTTT
TRBJ2-5 | NA | TRBV5-1 | NA | CASSYQGKETQYF | TGCGCCAGCAGCTACCAGGGCAAAGAGACCCAGTACTTC
TRBJ2-7 | NA | TRBV28 | NA | CASSSTGYSSYEQYF | TGTGCCAGCAGTTCTACAGGGTATTCCTCCTACGAGCAGTACTTC
TRBJ1-6 | NA | TRBV9 | NA | CASSPPGGSYNSPLHF | TGTGCCAGCAGCCCTCCGGGGGGCTCCTATAATTCACCCCTCCACTTT
TRBJ1-2 | NA | TRBV28 | NA | CASRPAGTMLGYTF | TGTGCCAGCAGACCAGCCGGGACAATGCTTGGCTACACCTTC
TRBJ1-4 | NA | TRBV7-9 | TRBD1 | CASSSTGVEKLFF | TGTGCCAGCAGCTCGACAGGGGTGGAAAAACTGTTTTTT
TRBJ2-7 | NA | TRBV10-3 | TRBD1 | CAISTGQGAPSSYEQYF | TGTGCCATCAGTACGGGACAGGGGGCACCCTCTTCCTACGAGCAGTACTTC
TRBJ2-1 | NA | TRBV4-3 | TRBD2 | CASSRSGGLDEQFF | TGCGCCAGCAGCCGTAGCGGGGGGCTGGATGAGCAGTTCTTC
TRBJ2-1 | NA | TRBV5-6 | NA | CASSFGSKRNNEQFF | TGTGCCAGCAGCTTTGGGTCTAAGCGCAACAATGAGCAGTTCTTC
TRBJ1-1 | few | TRBV2 | NA | CASNFDKNTEAFF | TGTGCCAGCAACTTTGACAAGAACACTGAAGCTTTCTTT
TRBJ2-2 | NA | TRBV6-1 | TRBD2 | CASSEAPGGSGLAGALRELFF | TGTGCCAGCAGTGAAGCGCCAGGCGGGTCGGGACTAGCGGGGGCCCTGAGGGAGCTGTTTTTT
TRBJ1-4 | NA | TRBV25-1 | TRBD1 | CASSDPGGPTNEKLFF | TGTGCCAGCAGTGATCCAGGGGGCCCAACTAATGAAAAACTGTTTTTT
TRBJ2-4 | NA | TRBV25-1 | TRBD1 | CASSEGTGIAKNIQYF | TGTGCCAGCAGTGAGGGGACAGGGATAGCCAAAAACATTCAGTACTTC
TRBJ2-3 | once | TRBV7-2 | TRBD2 | CASSPERGTDTQYF | TGTGCCAGCAGCCCCGAGCGGGGGACAGATACGCAGTATTTT
TRBJ1-6 | NA | TRBV3-1/TRBV3-2 | NA | CASSLSRHANSPLHF | TGTGCCAGCAGCCTTAGTCGCCATGCCAATTCACCCCTCCACTTT
TRBJ2-5 | NA | TRBV6-5 | TRBD1 | CASSYSGTGGETQYF | TGTGCCAGCAGTTACTCGGGGACAGGGGGAGAGACCCAGTACTTC
TRBJ2-3 | NA | TRBV6-5 | NA | CAVGRGGWSTDTQYF | TGTGCCGTGGGGCGGGGAGGTTGGAGCACAGATACGCAGTATTTT
TRBJ1-2 | NA | TRBV5-1 | NA | CASSLDRVFYGYTF | TGCGCCAGCAGCTTGGACAGGGTCTTCTATGGCTACACCTTC
TRBJ2-7 | NA | TRBV4-3 | TRBD1 | CASSQITGAPEQYF | TGCGCCAGCAGCCAAATAACAGGGGCCCCCGAGCAGTACTTC
TRBJ2-3 | NA | TRBV19 | TRBD1 | CASSMGTGGTDTQYF | TGTGCCAGTAGTATGGGGACAGGGGGCACAGATACGCAGTATTTT
TRBJ1-4 | NA | TRBV4-2 | NA | CASSQAQGKLFF | TGTGCCAGCAGCCAAGCTCAGGGAAAACTGTTTTTT